This note documents a single TCR beta chain sequence. Recruits, aged roughly 18 to 89 years, lived in 25 or so US areas. Cohort 3 recovered donors had two negative PCRs, clearance, or symptom resolution. This entry comes from a study of blood T cell repertoires in COVID-19. About the research overall: Acute and convalescent COVID-19 specimens originated in the United States, Italy and Spain. The cDNA or gDNA used as material had been derived from T cells, B-cell-depleted T cells, or PBMCs.

Sequenced by immunoSEQ multiplex PCR; TCRdb stores in-frame clones only, minus some. The table records a few hundred thousand clones, under 90% of them present only once. Between the trimmed V and J ends, which lost 2 bases and 3 bases, there was a span of 7 bases. Looked up from germline, CDR1 is MGHDK and CDR2 is SYGVNS. The CDR3 sequence is 14 residues long. The chain is built from TRBV25-1 and TRBJ1-4, with D possibly TRBD1 on 6 matching bases. The clonotype was recovered from a man in his thirties or forties who had recovered from COVID-19. Input material: PBMCs or T cells enriched from blood (not recorded which). CDR3 coding DNA: TGTGCCAGCAGTGAACACAGGGCTAATGAAAAACTGTTTTTT. Residues: CASSEHRANEKLFF.